What follows describes a single T cell receptor beta chain. V gave up 3 bases and J gave up 6 bases, with 9 bases separating them. This CDR3 is built from 13 residues. In germline, CDR1 is LNHDA, CDR2 SQIVND (reference sequence). This sample stems from a study of T cell changes during pregnancy in multiple sclerosis. Data came from immunoSEQ multiplex PCR; TCRdb stores just in-frame clones and leaves some out. Of 55,000 to 80,000 clones listed, roughly 92% are singletons. The starting material was CD8+ T cells from peripheral blood mononuclear cells, obtained in the second trimester of pregnancy. This clonotype was obtained from a female donor with multiple sclerosis, enrolled in a pregnancy study. The chain recombines TRBV19 with TRBJ2-1, with D possibly matching TRBD1 (5 bases). In DNA form, the CDR3 reads TGTGCCAGTAGTATTTGGGGCGGCAATGAGCAGTTCTTC. It translates to CASSIWGGNEQFF.